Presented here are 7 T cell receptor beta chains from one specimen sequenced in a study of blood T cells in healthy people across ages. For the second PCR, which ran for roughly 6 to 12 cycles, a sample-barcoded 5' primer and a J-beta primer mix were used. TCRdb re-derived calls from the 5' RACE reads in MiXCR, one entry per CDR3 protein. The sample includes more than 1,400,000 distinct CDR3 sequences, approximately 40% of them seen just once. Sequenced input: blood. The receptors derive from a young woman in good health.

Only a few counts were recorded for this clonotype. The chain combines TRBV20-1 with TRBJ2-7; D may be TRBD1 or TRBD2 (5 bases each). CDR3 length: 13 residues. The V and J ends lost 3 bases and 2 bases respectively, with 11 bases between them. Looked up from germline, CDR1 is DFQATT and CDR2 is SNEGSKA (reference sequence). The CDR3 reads CSASSRDPYEQYF. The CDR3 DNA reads TGCAGTGCTAGCTCCAGGGACCCCTACGAGCAGTACTTC.

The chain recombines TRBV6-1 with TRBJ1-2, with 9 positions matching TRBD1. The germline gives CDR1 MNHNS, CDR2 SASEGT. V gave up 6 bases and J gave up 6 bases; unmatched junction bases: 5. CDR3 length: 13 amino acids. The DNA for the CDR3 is TGTGCCAGCAGCCGGGACAGGGAACATGGCTACACCTTC. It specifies CASSRDREHGYTF.

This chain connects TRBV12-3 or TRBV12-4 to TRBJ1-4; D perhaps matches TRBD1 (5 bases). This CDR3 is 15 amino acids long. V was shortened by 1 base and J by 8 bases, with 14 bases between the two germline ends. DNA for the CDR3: TGTGCCAGCAGTTTAGAGGGGCACACTCGCGAAAAACTGTTTTTT. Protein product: CASSLEGHTREKLFF.

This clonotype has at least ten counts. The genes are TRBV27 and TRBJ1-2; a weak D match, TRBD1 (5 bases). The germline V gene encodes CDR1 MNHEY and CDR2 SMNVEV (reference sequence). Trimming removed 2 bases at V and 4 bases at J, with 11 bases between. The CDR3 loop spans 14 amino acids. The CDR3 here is CASSLARVGYGYTF. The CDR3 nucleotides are TGTGCCAGCAGTTTAGCCAGGGTGGGCTATGGCTACACCTTC.

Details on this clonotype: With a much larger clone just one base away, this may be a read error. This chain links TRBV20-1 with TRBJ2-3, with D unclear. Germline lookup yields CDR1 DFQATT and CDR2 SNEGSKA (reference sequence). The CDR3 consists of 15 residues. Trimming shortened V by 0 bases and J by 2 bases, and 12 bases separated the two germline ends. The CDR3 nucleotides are TGCAGTGCTAGAGATCCGGTACTGATCACAGATACGCAGTATTTT. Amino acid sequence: CSARDPVLITDTQYF.

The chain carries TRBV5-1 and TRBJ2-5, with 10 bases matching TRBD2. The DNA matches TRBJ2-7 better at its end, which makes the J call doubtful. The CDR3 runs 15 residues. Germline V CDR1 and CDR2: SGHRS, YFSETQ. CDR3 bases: TGCGCCAGCAGCTTTTCAGGTCTAGCGGGAGACGAGCAGTACTTC. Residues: CASSFSGLAGDEQYF.

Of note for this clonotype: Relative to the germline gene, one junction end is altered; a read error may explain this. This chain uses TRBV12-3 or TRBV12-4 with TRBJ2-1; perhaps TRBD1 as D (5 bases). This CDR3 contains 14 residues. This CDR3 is CVSSLGVIYNEQFF. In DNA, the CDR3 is TGTGTCAGCAGTTTAGGGGTGATCTACAATGAGCAGTTCTTC.